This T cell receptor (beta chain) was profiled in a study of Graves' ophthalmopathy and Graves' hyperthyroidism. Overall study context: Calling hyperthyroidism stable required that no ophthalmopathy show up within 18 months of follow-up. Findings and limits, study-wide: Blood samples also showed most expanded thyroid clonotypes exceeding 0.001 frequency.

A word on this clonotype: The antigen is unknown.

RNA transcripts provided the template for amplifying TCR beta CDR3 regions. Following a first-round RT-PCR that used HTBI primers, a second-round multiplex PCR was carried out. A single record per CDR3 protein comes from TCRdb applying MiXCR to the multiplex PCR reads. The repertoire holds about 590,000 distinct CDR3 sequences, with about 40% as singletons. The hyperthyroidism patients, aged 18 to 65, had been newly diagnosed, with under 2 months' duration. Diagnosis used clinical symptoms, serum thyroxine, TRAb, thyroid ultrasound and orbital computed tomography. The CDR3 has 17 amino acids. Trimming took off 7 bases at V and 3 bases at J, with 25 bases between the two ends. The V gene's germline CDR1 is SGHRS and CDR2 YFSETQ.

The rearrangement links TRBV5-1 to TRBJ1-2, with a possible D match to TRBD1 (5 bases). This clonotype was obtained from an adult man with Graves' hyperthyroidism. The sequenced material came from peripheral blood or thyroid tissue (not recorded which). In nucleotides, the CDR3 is TGCGCCAGCCGAGCGACGCCTGCCAGACGGGGGGACTATGGCTACACCTTC. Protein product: CASRATPARRGDYGYTF.